A single sample gave rise to the 5 T cell receptor beta chains below, sequenced in a study of early T cells in non-severe SARS-CoV-2 infection. From the 5' RACE reads, TCRdb called clonotypes with MiXCR, one entry per CDR3 protein. The data show tens of thousands of distinct CDR3 sequences, with 10% to 15% seen just once and around 4.5% held by the top ten. The sequencing input was whole blood. These receptors all stem from an adult who was a healthcare worker with PCR-confirmed SARS-CoV-2 infection or an uninfected control (not recorded which).

This clonotype was recorded many times. The chain couples TRBV29-1 to TRBJ1-1; D unresolved. V lost 2 bases and J 6 bases, leaving 7 bases between the germline ends. Germline lookup yields CDR1 SQVTM and CDR2 ANQGSEA. The CDR3 consists of 11 residues. The CDR3 nucleotides are TGCAGCGTTGAATACGGGTCTGAAGCTTTCTTT. Translating gives CSVEYGSEAFF.

This clonotype was seen a handful of times. The rearrangement links TRBV3-1 to TRBJ2-7; D ambiguous. The germline CDR1 and CDR2 sequences are LGHDT and YNNKEL (reference sequence). V was cut by 0 bases and J by 0 bases, with 18 bases left in between. CDR3 length equals 18 residues. The DNA of the CDR3 is TGTGCCAGCAGCCAAGATTACGCGGTTCGCGGATACTCCTACGAGCAGTACTTC. This sequence encodes CASSQDYAVRGYSYEQYF.

This clonotype was seen only a few times. The chain joins TRBV10-3 to TRBJ2-6; possible D gene TRBD2, 6 bases. Trimming cost V 7 bases and J 0 bases, with 10 bases left between them. The germline V gene has CDR1 ENHRY and CDR2 SYGVKD. The CDR3 spans 15 residues. The CDR3 region has the DNA TGTGCCATCACGGGGGAGCGCTCTGGGGCCAACGTCCTGACTTTC. This sequence encodes CAITGERSGANVLTF.

The CDR3 here is CSVGGLGYHGYTF. The DNA for the CDR3 is TGCAGCGTTGGAGGGTTGGGATATCATGGCTACACCTTC. The J gene is TRBJ1-2, the V gene TRBV29-1; D is unresolved. CDR1 and CDR2 (germline): SQVTM, ANQGSEA. This CDR3 is built from 13 residues. Trimming shortened V by 4 bases and J by 6 bases, and 15 bases separated the two germline ends.

This clonotype was recorded many times. This chain links TRBV19 with TRBJ2-1; 14 bases match TRBD2. The J segment lost 0 bases and the V segment lost 4 bases, leaving 5 bases of the junction unmatched. This CDR3 contains 18 residues. Germline values: CDR1 LNHDA, CDR2 SQIVND (reference sequence). CDR3 in amino acids: CASSKGTSGSISYNEQFF. In DNA, the CDR3 is TGTGCCAGTAGTAAAGGGACTAGCGGGAGTATCTCCTACAATGAGCAGTTCTTC.